The clone carrying this TCR beta chain was observed a single time. Its antigen is undetermined. The data belong to a study of siplizumab effects on memory and regulatory T cells. Overall study results and limits: Suppressive activity of Tregs proliferating in siplizumab cultures remained unconfirmed. Naive T cells were seemingly more diverse than memory cells, and major contributions to the alloresponse seemed to be made by them. Treg-derived clones made up an average of about 73% of mappable alloreactive CD4+ clones with siplizumab and 26.9% in controls. The authors could not assign a naive or memory phenotype to roughly 75-97% of proliferating CD4+ or CD8+ clones.

Looked up from germline, CDR1 is SGHDT and CDR2 is YYEEEE. V was cut by 4 bases and J by 6 bases, with 21 bases left in between. The CDR3 spans 16 residues. The method was immunoSEQ multiplex PCR; TCRdb's version includes in-frame clones alone and lacks a portion of them. The sample holds 70,000 to 95,000 clones, roughly 93% seen once. This receptor was identified in a human donor in good health. Sequencing input: CD8+ T cells sorted from blood. The V and J genes are TRBV5-6 and TRBJ2-3, with D uncertain. CDR3 residues: CASSPQAAVNHDTQYF. CDR3 DNA sequence: TGTGCCAGCAGCCCCCAGGCGGCGGTAAATCACGATACGCAGTATTTT.